A selection of T cell receptor beta chains follows, all from one sample in a study of CD8+ T cells in alopecia areata. TCRdb's copy holds only in-frame clones and misses some; the assay was immunoSEQ multiplex PCR. The sample has approximately 180,000 clones, about 70% seen once; the top ten hold 9.5% to 12%. The sequenced sample was CD8+ T cells sorted from blood, obtained at week 0. These receptor sequences come from a human donor with alopecia areata. Both conserved end residues are part of each CDR3. The D gene is left open where the match is weak. Clone sizes are given selectively: once, few, many, or a class where the clone is expanded.

clone_size: -; v_call: TRBV2; j_call: TRBJ2-4; d_call: -; cdr3_nt: TGTGCCAGCAGTTGGACAGACGTTGCCAAAAACATTCAGTACTTC; cdr3_aa: CASSWTDVAKNIQYF
clone_size: few; v_call: TRBV29-1; j_call: TRBJ2-1; d_call: TRBD1; cdr3_nt: TGCAGCGTTGTTCCCAGGTCACAGGGGAATTACAATGAGCAGTTCTTC; cdr3_aa: CSVVPRSQGNYNEQFF
clone_size: -; v_call: TRBV13; j_call: TRBJ1-5; d_call: -; cdr3_nt: TGTGCCAGCAGCTTAGGGGGTCAGCCCCAGCATTTT; cdr3_aa: CASSLGGQPQHF
clone_size: -; v_call: TRBV19; j_call: TRBJ1-5; d_call: -; cdr3_nt: TGTGCCGCGAAGACAGGAGTCAATCAGCCCCAGCATTTT; cdr3_aa: CAAKTGVNQPQHF
clone_size: -; v_call: TRBV5-6; j_call: TRBJ2-1; d_call: TRBD2; cdr3_nt: TGTGCCAGCAGCTTGCCTAGCGGACCCTACAATGAGCAGTTCTTC; cdr3_aa: CASSLPSGPYNEQFF
clone_size: -; v_call: TRBV30; j_call: TRBJ2-7; d_call: -; cdr3_nt: TGTGCCTGGGGGGAAGCTCCCGAGCAGTACTTC; cdr3_aa: CAWGEAPEQYF
clone_size: -; v_call: TRBV5-5; j_call: TRBJ2-7; d_call: -; cdr3_nt: TGTGCCAGCAGCTTGCGCCTTCCGAGGGCTCTCGGCTACGAGCAGTACTTC; cdr3_aa: CASSLRLPRALGYEQYF
clone_size: -; v_call: TRBV7-8; j_call: TRBJ2-3; d_call: TRBD2; cdr3_nt: TGTGCCGATACCCCGGAGGGACTAGCCACAGATACGCAGTATTTT; cdr3_aa: CADTPEGLATDTQYF
clone_size: few; v_call: TRBV2; j_call: TRBJ2-3; d_call: TRBD2; cdr3_nt: TGTGCCAGCAGACTCCCCGGGACTAGCGGGGCCCTCCATGCAGATACGCAGTATTTT; cdr3_aa: CASRLPGTSGALHADTQYF
clone_size: once; v_call: TRBV7-9; j_call: TRBJ1-1; d_call: -; cdr3_nt: TGTGCCAGCAGCTTAGGGCAGGGGCCCACTGAAGCTTTCTTT; cdr3_aa: CASSLGQGPTEAFF
clone_size: -; v_call: TRBV30; j_call: TRBJ1-2; d_call: -; cdr3_nt: TGTGCCTGGAGTTTATCAAGACGTGGCTATGGCTACACCTTC; cdr3_aa: CAWSLSRRGYGYTF
clone_size: -; v_call: TRBV14; j_call: TRBJ1-2; d_call: -; cdr3_nt: TGTGCCAGCAGCCAACTCGGACAGAACTATGGCTACACCTTC; cdr3_aa: CASSQLGQNYGYTF
clone_size: -; v_call: TRBV5-6; j_call: TRBJ2-1; d_call: TRBD1; cdr3_nt: TGTGCCAGCAGCCCCCGAGACAGGGGCCGCCTAGGGTACAATGAGCAGTTCTTC; cdr3_aa: CASSPRDRGRLGYNEQFF
clone_size: -; v_call: TRBV7-6; j_call: TRBJ1-1; d_call: -; cdr3_nt: TGTGCCAGCAGCTTGAGACGGACCGGAGCGAACACTGAAGCTTTCTTT; cdr3_aa: CASSLRRTGANTEAFF
clone_size: -; v_call: TRBV29-1; j_call: TRBJ1-2; d_call: -; cdr3_nt: TGCAGCGTTGTACAGGAAAGCTATGGCTACACCTTC; cdr3_aa: CSVVQESYGYTF
clone_size: once; v_call: TRBV5-1; j_call: TRBJ1-1; d_call: -; cdr3_nt: TGCGCCAGCAGCCAACCTACAGAGAACACTGAAGCTTTCTTT; cdr3_aa: CASSQPTENTEAFF
clone_size: -; v_call: TRBV4-1; j_call: TRBJ1-3; d_call: -; cdr3_nt: TGCGCCAGCAGCCAAGACAGGGAGGGAAACACCATATATTTT; cdr3_aa: CASSQDREGNTIYF
clone_size: -; v_call: TRBV13; j_call: TRBJ2-7; d_call: TRBD2; cdr3_nt: TGTGCCAGCAGCACCGGCGGGGGGGCGGGCGAGCAGTACTTC; cdr3_aa: CASSTGGGAGEQYF
clone_size: -; v_call: TRBV30; j_call: TRBJ1-5; d_call: -; cdr3_nt: TGTGCCTGGGGCCGACCGTCCTATAGCAATCAGCCCCAGCATTTT; cdr3_aa: CAWGRPSYSNQPQHF
clone_size: -; v_call: TRBV7-9; j_call: TRBJ1-4; d_call: -; cdr3_nt: TGTGCCAGCAGCTTAGTGACTCAGCGCCGAGAAAAACTGTTTTTT; cdr3_aa: CASSLVTQRREKLFF
clone_size: -; v_call: TRBV18; j_call: TRBJ1-1; d_call: -; cdr3_nt: TGTGCCAGCTCACCTCTGGGTGGGGTGAACACTGAAGCTTTCTTT; cdr3_aa: CASSPLGGVNTEAFF
clone_size: -; v_call: TRBV30; j_call: TRBJ1-2; d_call: -; cdr3_nt: TGTGCCTGGTATGACGGGAACTATGGCTACACCTTC; cdr3_aa: CAWYDGNYGYTF
clone_size: -; v_call: TRBV29-1; j_call: TRBJ1-1; d_call: -; cdr3_nt: TGCAGCGTTGCGGGGGGTTACACTGAAGCTTTCTTT; cdr3_aa: CSVAGGYTEAFF
clone_size: few; v_call: TRBV27; j_call: TRBJ2-7; d_call: -; cdr3_nt: TGTGCCAGCAGTTTTACCCAAGTGGGCTCCTACGAGCAGTACTTC; cdr3_aa: CASSFTQVGSYEQYF
clone_size: -; v_call: TRBV7-9; j_call: TRBJ2-6; d_call: -; cdr3_nt: TGTGCCAGCGTGGGTTCTGGGGCCAACGTCCTGACTTTC; cdr3_aa: CASVGSGANVLTF
clone_size: -; v_call: TRBV30; j_call: TRBJ1-2; d_call: TRBD1; cdr3_nt: TGTGCCTGCCCGGGACAGGGGCAGAACTATGGCTACACCTTC; cdr3_aa: CACPGQGQNYGYTF
clone_size: -; v_call: TRBV27; j_call: TRBJ2-7; d_call: -; cdr3_nt: TGTGCCAGCAGCTCCCAGATGACAGGATGGAGCTCCTACGAGCAGTACTTC; cdr3_aa: CASSSQMTGWSSYEQYF
clone_size: few; v_call: TRBV15; j_call: TRBJ1-1; d_call: -; cdr3_nt: TGTGCCACCAGCGGCCTGGACAGCAACACTGAAGCTTTCTTT; cdr3_aa: CATSGLDSNTEAFF
clone_size: -; v_call: TRBV4-1; j_call: TRBJ1-2; d_call: -; cdr3_nt: TGCGCCAGCAGCCTCCAACCCACAGCATACTATGGCTACACCTTC; cdr3_aa: CASSLQPTAYYGYTF
clone_size: -; v_call: TRBV27; j_call: TRBJ2-1; d_call: TRBD2; cdr3_nt: TGTGCCAGCAGGATTAGCGGGGGGAACTTTTACAATGAGCAGTTCTTC; cdr3_aa: CASRISGGNFYNEQFF
clone_size: -; v_call: TRBV6-5; j_call: TRBJ1-5; d_call: -; cdr3_nt: TGTGCCAGCAGCCCAAGACGGGTGCTATATCAGCCCCAGCATTTT; cdr3_aa: CASSPRRVLYQPQHF
clone_size: few; v_call: TRBV29-1; j_call: TRBJ1-2; d_call: TRBD1; cdr3_nt: TGCAGCGTTGAAATGGAGGGGGCGGACGGCTACACCTTC; cdr3_aa: CSVEMEGADGYTF
clone_size: -; v_call: TRBV30; j_call: TRBJ2-3; d_call: -; cdr3_nt: TGTGCTGCTAGCTCTGATACGCAGTATTTT; cdr3_aa: CAASSDTQYF
clone_size: -; v_call: TRBV27; j_call: TRBJ2-1; d_call: -; cdr3_nt: TGTGCCAGCAGTTTATTCGGGGGTGGTGAGCAGTTCTTC; cdr3_aa: CASSLFGGGEQFF
clone_size: -; v_call: TRBV13; j_call: TRBJ2-7; d_call: -; cdr3_nt: TGTGCCAGCAGCGAAACGGGGTCCGGAGGGACTTACGAGCAGTACTTC; cdr3_aa: CASSETGSGGTYEQYF
clone_size: few; v_call: TRBV27; j_call: TRBJ2-7; d_call: -; cdr3_nt: TGTGCCAGCAGTTTAGGAGGGGCGTGGGACGAGCAGTACTTC; cdr3_aa: CASSLGGAWDEQYF
clone_size: -; v_call: TRBV5-1; j_call: TRBJ2-7; d_call: -; cdr3_nt: TGCGCCAGCAGCTACGGCCGGGTAGGACCTCCCTACGAGCAGTACTTC; cdr3_aa: CASSYGRVGPPYEQYF
clone_size: -; v_call: TRBV6-1; j_call: TRBJ1-2; d_call: -; cdr3_nt: TGTGCCAGCAGTGCTCGACCACCGCATCCCAACTATGGCTACACCTTC; cdr3_aa: CASSARPPHPNYGYTF
clone_size: -; v_call: TRBV30; j_call: TRBJ2-2; d_call: -; cdr3_nt: TGTGCCAGGGAAGGGTTGGGCCCTGTCGGGGAGCTGTTTTTT; cdr3_aa: CAREGLGPVGELFF
clone_size: -; v_call: TRBV19; j_call: TRBJ2-7; d_call: -; cdr3_nt: TGTGCCACGCAAGGGGAAGGCTCCTACGAGCAGTACTTC; cdr3_aa: CATQGEGSYEQYF
clone_size: -; v_call: TRBV7-9; j_call: TRBJ2-1; d_call: -; cdr3_nt: TGTGCCAGCAGCTTACTTATTAGTTTGCCCCCTTACTACAATGAGCAGTTCTTC; cdr3_aa: CASSLLISLPPYYNEQFF
clone_size: -; v_call: TRBV9; j_call: TRBJ1-2; d_call: -; cdr3_nt: TGTGCCAGCAGCACGAGACTTGGCTACACCTTC; cdr3_aa: CASSTRLGYTF
clone_size: -; v_call: TRBV30; j_call: TRBJ1-1; d_call: -; cdr3_nt: TGTGCCTGGACCTGGGACGGAATGAACACTGAAGCTTTCTTT; cdr3_aa: CAWTWDGMNTEAFF
clone_size: -; v_call: TRBV6-5; j_call: TRBJ2-5; d_call: TRBD1; cdr3_nt: TGTGCCAGCAGCTGGGACAGGGGGCTGGAGACCCAGTACTTC; cdr3_aa: CASSWDRGLETQYF
clone_size: -; v_call: TRBV2; j_call: TRBJ1-5; d_call: -; cdr3_nt: TGTGCCAGCAATGCGGGAGGACAGCCCCAGCATTTT; cdr3_aa: CASNAGGQPQHF
clone_size: -; v_call: TRBV14; j_call: TRBJ2-1; d_call: -; cdr3_nt: TGTGCCAGCAGCCAAGAGCCCCTCAATGAGCAGTTCTTC; cdr3_aa: CASSQEPLNEQFF
clone_size: -; v_call: TRBV14; j_call: TRBJ1-6; d_call: -; cdr3_nt: TGTGCCAGCAGCCAAGAATTGCAGGCGAGCTCCTATAATTCACCCCTCCACTTT; cdr3_aa: CASSQELQASSYNSPLHF
clone_size: -; v_call: TRBV7-8; j_call: TRBJ2-3; d_call: -; cdr3_nt: TGTGCCAGCAAATTATCGAGAACGCAGTATTTT; cdr3_aa: CASKLSRTQYF